Listed below are T cell receptor beta chains from one sample, sequenced in a study. Via MiXCR, TCRdb re-called the RT-PCR reads, giving one row per CDR3 protein. Found here are about 680,000 distinct CDR3 sequences, 14% of them singletons; the top ten hold 3.6%. Material: memory CD4+ T cells from blood. The receptors were gathered from a female donor in good health, serving as a healthy control. Each CDR3 is given with its conserved first and last residue. A D gene is named only where the DNA matches it firmly. Size is omitted from some rows. Given values are once, few, many or a class for expanded clones.

clone_size | d_call | j_call | v_call | cdr3_nt | cdr3_aa
- | - | TRBJ2-7 | TRBV7-2 | TGTGCCAGCAGTATTGGGGGGGCTAGCGGCCTCTCCTACGAGCAGTACTTC | CASSIGGASGLSYEQYF
- | - | TRBJ1-1 | TRBV29-1 | TGCAGCGTTTCGGCCGGGACAAACACTGAAGCTTTCTTT | CSVSAGTNTEAFF
- | - | TRBJ2-1 | TRBV28 | TGTGCCAGCAGTTTGGCTTCGGGAGCGTCCTACAATGAGCAGTTCTTC | CASSLASGASYNEQFF
few | TRBD1 | TRBJ2-7 | TRBV28 | TGTGCCAGCACTACGGCGGGCAGGGGGCACTCGGGATCCTACGAGCAGTACTTC | CASTTAGRGHSGSYEQYF
- | TRBD2 | TRBJ2-3 | TRBV29-1 | TGCAGCGTTGTGGGACTAGCGGCCACAGATACGCAGTATTTT | CSVVGLAATDTQYF
- | - | TRBJ2-7 | TRBV6-6 | TGTGCCAGCACTAAAACAGGGTTAGGCTACGAGCAGTACTTC | CASTKTGLGYEQYF
many | TRBD2 | TRBJ2-3 | TRBV3-1 | TGTGCCAGCAGCCAGGGGACTAGCTTCGCAGATACGCAGTATTTT | CASSQGTSFADTQYF
many | - | TRBJ1-6 | TRBV15 | TGTGCCACCAGCAGAGGGTATGATTCACCCCTCCACTTT | CATSRGYDSPLHF
many | TRBD2 | TRBJ2-3 | TRBV10-3 | TGTGCCATCAGTGAGCGGGGGGGGGCCCGCACAGATACGCAGTATTTT | CAISERGGARTDTQYF
many | - | TRBJ2-7 | TRBV7-2 | TGTGCCAGCAGCTTAGCTCCACGTACATCCTACGAGCAGTACTTC | CASSLAPRTSYEQYF
many | - | TRBJ1-1 | TRBV20-1 | TGCAGTGCTAAAAGGGGTGACAGGACCACTGAAGCTTTCTTT | CSAKRGDRTTEAFF
- | - | TRBJ1-4 | TRBV5-5 | TGTGCCAGCAGCATACAGGGTTTGGGGGGTGAAAAACTGTTTTTT | CASSIQGLGGEKLFF
few | TRBD1 | TRBJ1-2 | TRBV20-1 | TGCAGTGCTAGAGATCGACAGGGCCTATCGGGCTACACCTTC | CSARDRQGLSGYTF
few | - | TRBJ2-7 | TRBV5-6 | TGTGCCAGTCGGGGACTTCGGAACTACGAGCAGTACTTC | CASRGLRNYEQYF
- | TRBD1 | TRBJ1-6 | TRBV12-3/TRBV12-4 | TGTGCCAGCAGTTTAGGGTACAGGGGGTCCCCCCTCCACTTT | CASSLGYRGSPLHF
few | - | TRBJ2-7 | TRBV5-6 | TGTGCCAGCAGCCCTACCTTGAGGGGGGCCACCTCCTACGAGCAGTACTTC | CASSPTLRGATSYEQYF
- | - | TRBJ2-7 | TRBV11-2 | TGTGCCAGCAGCTTAGGCCAGAGCCATTACGAGCAGTACTTC | CASSLGQSHYEQYF
few | TRBD1 | TRBJ2-5 | TRBV2 | TGTGCCAGCAGACCTCGGGACAGGGGCTACGGGACCCAGTACTTC | CASRPRDRGYGTQYF
- | - | TRBJ2-5 | TRBV4-3 | TGCGCCAGCGCGCGCCACAGGGAAGAGACCCAGTACTTC | CASARHREETQYF
few | TRBD2 | TRBJ2-3 | TRBV6-6 | TGTGCCAGCCTTTGGGGGGAGGAGCGGGGGACAGATACGCAGTATTTT | CASLWGEERGTDTQYF
few | - | TRBJ2-7 | TRBV11-2 | TGTGCCAGCAGCTTAGTAATACAGGACGAGCAGTACTTC | CASSLVIQDEQYF
many | - | TRBJ2-1 | TRBV5-4 | TGTGCCAGCAGCCCGCGGCCGTCCTACAATGAGCAGTTCTTC | CASSPRPSYNEQFF
- | - | TRBJ2-2 | TRBV28 | TGTGCCAGCAGTCTGGGGAATGCGGGTACCGGGGAGCTGTTTTTT | CASSLGNAGTGELFF
- | - | TRBJ2-1 | TRBV14 | TGTGCCAGCAGCCAAGACCGGGACAATCCCAGAGGGCAGTTCTTC | CASSQDRDNPRGQFF
few | - | TRBJ2-2 | TRBV7-2 | TGTGCCAGCAGCTCAACTGCGGGAACCGGGGAGCTGTTTTTT | CASSSTAGTGELFF
many | - | TRBJ2-7 | TRBV28 | TGTGCCAGCAGGATCTCGGACTCGCCTTCCTACGAGCAGTACTTC | CASRISDSPSYEQYF
- | - | TRBJ1-6 | TRBV18 | TGTGCCAGCTCACCGATGGAAGCGAGGGGTTCACCCCTCCACTTT | CASSPMEARGSPLHF
- | - | TRBJ1-1 | TRBV21-1 | TGTGCCAGCAGCAAAGGTCCAATGAACACTGAAGCTTTCTTT | CASSKGPMNTEAFF
- | TRBD1 | TRBJ1-5 | TRBV7-2 | TGTGCCAGCAGCGGACAGGGGTTCGATCAGCCCCAGCATTTT | CASSGQGFDQPQHF
- | - | TRBJ1-1 | TRBV27 | TGTGCCAGCCGTAAATCCTCAGGGTTCACTTTCTTT | CASRKSSGFTFF
many | TRBD1 | TRBJ2-1 | TRBV27 | TGTGCCAGCAGCCCTTTCACAGGGGTCAACTCCTACAATGAGCAGTTCTTC | CASSPFTGVNSYNEQFF
few | - | TRBJ2-7 | TRBV2 | TGTGCCACCCGGACGGACGCCTACGAGCAGTACTTC | CATRTDAYEQYF
few | - | TRBJ2-2 | TRBV6-5 | TGTGCCAGCCAGAGAGGCGCGAACACCGGGGAGCTGTTTTTT | CASQRGANTGELFF
- | TRBD2 | TRBJ2-3 | TRBV5-1 | TGCGCCAGCAGCCCGGGACTAGCTCAAGAGGCAGATACGCAGTATTTT | CASSPGLAQEADTQYF
many | - | TRBJ1-5 | TRBV20-1 | TGCAGTGCTAGAGTAACGTATAGCAATCAGCCCCAGCATTTT | CSARVTYSNQPQHF
many | TRBD2 | TRBJ2-7 | TRBV7-7 | TGTGCCAGCAGCTTAGATAGGACTAGCGGGAGTCCGTCCTACGAGCAGTACTTC | CASSLDRTSGSPSYEQYF
few | TRBD1 | TRBJ2-4 | TRBV5-1 | TGCGCCAGCAGCGCCCGGGACAGGGGGTCGAAAAACATTCAGTACTTC | CASSARDRGSKNIQYF
- | TRBD1 | TRBJ1-2 | TRBV2 | TGTGCCAGCAGGATCGACAGGGAGGACTATGGCTACACCTTC | CASRIDREDYGYTF
few | TRBD1 | TRBJ2-3 | TRBV6-5 | TGTGCCAGCACCCGGGACAGCTTCACAGATACGCAGTATTTT | CASTRDSFTDTQYF
many | TRBD1 | TRBJ1-1 | TRBV10-3 | TGTGCCATCAGTGAGTCGACAGGGGACGAAGGGGACACTGAAGCTTTCTTT | CAISESTGDEGDTEAFF
few | TRBD1 | TRBJ2-1 | TRBV5-1 | TGCGCCAGCAGCTTGGGACAGGGGTATCATGAGCAGTTCTTC | CASSLGQGYHEQFF
many | TRBD1 | TRBJ2-5 | TRBV29-1 | TGCAGCGGATCCCCTGAAATGGGGACAGGGATGCAGACCCAGTACTTC | CSGSPEMGTGMQTQYF
few | - | TRBJ2-7 | TRBV6-2/TRBV6-3 | TGTGCCAGCAGATCCGCCGTTGGAGGTAAAGTCAAGCAGTACTTC | CASRSAVGGKVKQYF
few | - | TRBJ1-1 | TRBV20-1 | TGCAGTGCTAGAGAGTGGGCGGGGAACACTGAAGCTTTCTTT | CSAREWAGNTEAFF
few | - | TRBJ2-3 | TRBV7-8 | TGTGCCACTCTTATTGATAACTCGGCGCAGTATTTT | CATLIDNSAQYF
few | TRBD2 | TRBJ2-7 | TRBV28 | TGTGCCAGCATGAGGACTAGCGGCTACGAGCAGTACTTC | CASMRTSGYEQYF
few | - | TRBJ2-4 | TRBV20-1 | TGCAGTGCCGGTGGGGGAGCCAAAAACATTCAGTACTTC | CSAGGGAKNIQYF
- | TRBD1 | TRBJ2-2 | TRBV20-1 | TGCAGTGCTCCTCTCTTTAGACAGGGACCTTATGACACCGGGGAGCTGTTTTTT | CSAPLFRQGPYDTGELFF
many | - | TRBJ2-7 | TRBV5-1 | TGCGCCAGCAGCTTTCTGGGGAGCTCCTACGAGCAGTACTTC | CASSFLGSSYEQYF
- | TRBD2 | TRBJ2-7 | TRBV7-2 | TGTGCCAGCAGCTCAAGCGGGGGGGCCTCCTACGAGCAGTACTTC | CASSSSGGASYEQYF
- | - | TRBJ2-3 | TRBV7-9 | TGTGCCAGCAGCCCCTACCTTAGCGGAACGGATACGCAGTATTTT | CASSPYLSGTDTQYF
many | - | TRBJ1-1 | TRBV5-1 | TGCGCCAGCAGCTTGGAACCAGGGTCGGACACTGAAGCTTTCTTT | CASSLEPGSDTEAFF
- | - | TRBJ1-3 | TRBV5-1 | TGCGCCAGCAGCTTGGGGGACGTCCGGGACGGAAACACCATATATTTT | CASSLGDVRDGNTIYF
few | - | TRBJ2-5 | TRBV27 | TGTGCCAGCAGTCCCCGCCTTATTCAAGAGACCCAGTACTTC | CASSPRLIQETQYF
- | - | TRBJ2-5 | TRBV2 | TGTGCCAGCAGTGAATATGGGGAGACCCAGTACTTC | CASSEYGETQYF
few | TRBD2 | TRBJ2-5 | TRBV20-1 | TGCAGTGCTAGTCCGACGGGAGGGCAGGAGACCCAGTACTTC | CSASPTGGQETQYF
many | TRBD1 | TRBJ2-7 | TRBV7-3 | TGTGCCAGCAGCACCGACAGGGATAGCTCCTACGAGCAGTACTTC | CASSTDRDSSYEQYF
few | - | TRBJ2-1 | TRBV4-3 | TGCGCCAGCAGCCAAGTAAACGGCAATGAGCAGTTCTTC | CASSQVNGNEQFF
many | TRBD1 | TRBJ2-7 | TRBV5-1 | TGCGCCAGCAGCTTGGGCGGTCCTCCGGGACAGGGTTACGAGCAGTACTTC | CASSLGGPPGQGYEQYF
- | TRBD2 | TRBJ2-3 | TRBV4-1 | TGCGCCAGCAGCCAATTAGCGGGGGTTGGCACAGATACGCAGTATTTT | CASSQLAGVGTDTQYF